The rows below give T cell receptor beta chains drawn from one sample of a study of blood T cell repertoires in COVID-19. Method: immunoSEQ multiplex PCR; TCRdb's copy keeps in-frame clones and lacks some. The table records about 250,000 clones, roughly 85% of them present only once. Sequencing was performed on PBMCs or T cells enriched from blood (not recorded which). These receptors all stem from a woman in her forties or fifties with acute COVID-19. Both conserved end residues are part of each CDR3. The D gene is left open where the match is weak. The size of a clone is reported for some rows only, either as once, few or many, or as a class for expanded clones.

- | - | TRBJ1-1 | TRBV5-1 | TGCGCCAGCAGCCGGGGGGACACTGAAGCTTTCTTT | CASSRGDTEAFF
- | few | TRBJ1-1 | TRBV5-1 | TGCGCCAGCAGCTTGGACAGGGCCACCATGAACACTGAAGCTTTCTTT | CASSLDRATMNTEAFF
- | - | TRBJ2-7 | TRBV19 | TGTGCCAGTGGCCTTCGGGACACCGCACCTAACGAGCAGTACTTC | CASGLRDTAPNEQYF
- | - | TRBJ2-2 | TRBV14 | TGTGCCAGCAGCCAAGACCGGGTCACCGGGGAGCTGTTTTTT | CASSQDRVTGELFF
TRBD1 | once | TRBJ1-5 | TRBV2 | TGTGCCAGCTCGGGACAGGGTTATAGCAATCAGCCCCAGCATTTT | CASSGQGYSNQPQHF
- | few | TRBJ2-4 | TRBV6-2/TRBV6-3 | TGTGCCAGCAGTTACGAGACAGTTTTACTAGCCAAAAACATTCAGTACTTC | CASSYETVLLAKNIQYF
- | - | TRBJ2-1 | TRBV5-1 | TGCGCCAGCAGCTTGGCGGTTTCTCCTGACAATGAGCAGTTCTTC | CASSLAVSPDNEQFF
TRBD2 | - | TRBJ2-5 | TRBV7-3 | TGTGCCAGCAGCCCAACGGGGGGTTGGGAGACCCAGTACTTC | CASSPTGGWETQYF
TRBD1 | - | TRBJ1-6 | TRBV5-6 | TGTGCCAGCAGCTTGGGGGACAGGGCCGGGTCACCCCTCCACTTT | CASSLGDRAGSPLHF
- | - | TRBJ1-5 | TRBV30 | TGTGCCTGGAGTAGCGGGGGCAATCAGCCCCAGCATTTT | CAWSSGGNQPQHF
TRBD1 | - | TRBJ1-2 | TRBV3-1/TRBV3-2 | TGTGCCAGCAGCCAAGCCGACAGGGCTGGCTACACCTTC | CASSQADRAGYTF
TRBD2 | - | TRBJ2-7 | TRBV30 | TGTGCCTGGAGCGCGGGGGGGCCAATCTACGAGCAGTACTTC | CAWSAGGPIYEQYF
- | - | TRBJ1-5 | TRBV4-2 | TGTGCCAGCAGCCTAAGCGGGGTTAATCAGCCCCAGCATTTT | CASSLSGVNQPQHF
- | - | TRBJ1-1 | TRBV9 | TGTGCCTCTGCGGACAAGAACACTGAAGCTTTCTTT | CASADKNTEAFF
TRBD2 | - | TRBJ2-1 | TRBV19 | TGTGCCAGTAGCCTGGAGACCGGGACTACCTCCTACAATGAGCAGTTCTTC | CASSLETGTTSYNEQFF
- | - | TRBJ1-1 | TRBV10-3 | TGTGCCATCAGTGAATACAGTCAGAGCACTGAAGCTTTCTTT | CAISEYSQSTEAFF
- | - | TRBJ2-7 | TRBV5-4 | TGTGCCAGCAGCTTGGAGGGGATGCCCTACGAGCAGTACTTC | CASSLEGMPYEQYF
- | - | TRBJ1-5 | TRBV4-2 | TGTGCCAGCAGCCTCTGGCCCCATCAGCCCCAGCATTTT | CASSLWPHQPQHF
- | few | TRBJ2-7 | TRBV24-1 | TGTGCCACCAGTGATTGGGGAGACCGGTACTTC | CATSDWGDRYF
TRBD1 | once | TRBJ2-7 | TRBV18 | TGTGCCAGCTCACCGACAGGGGGCTACGAGCAGTACTTC | CASSPTGGYEQYF
- | - | TRBJ1-1 | TRBV29-1 | TGCAGCGTTAGGAGAAACACTGAAGCTTTCTTT | CSVRRNTEAFF
- | - | TRBJ1-2 | TRBV25-1 | TGTGCCAGCAGTGAAGGACAGCCCCGAGACCTTCTAGGCTACACCTTC | CASSEGQPRDLLGYTF
- | - | TRBJ1-1 | TRBV27 | TGTGCCAGCAGTCCGAGACACTCGACCGGGGTGGGCACTGAAGCTTTCTTT | CASSPRHSTGVGTEAFF
- | - | TRBJ1-1 | TRBV11-2 | TGTGCCAGCAGCGTTCAGGGTTGGACTGAAGCTTTCTTT | CASSVQGWTEAFF
- | - | TRBJ1-4 | TRBV7-2 | TGTGCCAGCAGCTTACGGGGGGGTGAGCGGGAAAAACTGTTTTTT | CASSLRGGEREKLFF
TRBD1 | - | TRBJ2-7 | TRBV29-1 | TGCAGCGTTGAAAGGTTCGGCGGACAGGTCTACGAGCAGTACTTC | CSVERFGGQVYEQYF
- | - | TRBJ1-6 | TRBV11-2 | TGTGCCAGCAGCCTAAATAGGCAGGATAATTCACCCCTCCACTTT | CASSLNRQDNSPLHF
- | - | TRBJ2-3 | TRBV4-1 | TGCGCCAGCAGCCCCCATGGAGGGGGGGGCACAGATACGCAGTATTTT | CASSPHGGGGTDTQYF
- | - | TRBJ1-4 | TRBV4-3 | TGCGCCAGCAGCCAAGGGTTACAGGGAGCTAATGAAAAACTGTTTTTT | CASSQGLQGANEKLFF
- | - | TRBJ1-1 | TRBV3-1/TRBV3-2 | TGTGCCAGCAGCCAAGGTCACTCGAACACTGAAGCTTTCTTT | CASSQGHSNTEAFF
- | - | TRBJ1-2 | TRBV27 | TGTGCCAGCAGTTTCAGGGATTCTAACTATGGCTACACCTTC | CASSFRDSNYGYTF
- | - | TRBJ2-7 | TRBV7-7 | TGTGCTAGCAGCTTTCGTCAGTTCGACGAGCAGTACTTC | CASSFRQFDEQYF
TRBD1 | - | TRBJ1-6 | TRBV2 | TGTGCCACCCGACAGGGTTCCGCTCGTTCACCCCTCCACTTT | CATRQGSARSPLHF
- | - | TRBJ1-1 | TRBV6-2/TRBV6-3 | TGTGCCAGCAGTTCCGAGCTAATGAACACTGAAGCTTTCTTT | CASSSELMNTEAFF
TRBD2 | - | TRBJ2-7 | TRBV7-2 | TGTGCCAGCAGCTTAGGATTTAGCGGGTCCTACGAGCAGTACTTC | CASSLGFSGSYEQYF
TRBD1 | - | TRBJ2-1 | TRBV9 | TGTGCCAGCAGCACTTTCGACAGGGGCGCCCACAATGAGCAGTTCTTC | CASSTFDRGAHNEQFF
- | - | TRBJ1-5 | TRBV6-5 | TGTGCCAGCAGTCGGGGTTTAAGCAATCAGCCCCAGCATTTT | CASSRGLSNQPQHF
TRBD2 | - | TRBJ2-1 | TRBV11-3 | TGTGCCAGCAGCTTAGAAGCGGGGGGTCAGCAGTTCTTC | CASSLEAGGQQFF
- | - | TRBJ1-5 | TRBV5-4 | TGTGCCAGCAGCTTGACGAGCGGAGGAAAGGCCAATCAGCCCCAGCATTTT | CASSLTSGGKANQPQHF
- | few | TRBJ1-4 | TRBV14 | TGTGCCAGCAGCCAACCAGGCGATGAAAAACTGTTTTTT | CASSQPGDEKLFF
TRBD1 | - | TRBJ1-1 | TRBV30 | TGTGCCTGGAGTGCGCTACAGGGGGCTTTGAACACTGAAGCTTTCTTT | CAWSALQGALNTEAFF
- | - | TRBJ2-5 | TRBV12-3/TRBV12-4 | TGTGCCAGCAGTCGGGACTTCCAAGAGACCCAGTACTTC | CASSRDFQETQYF
- | - | TRBJ2-1 | TRBV4-1 | TGCGCCAGCAGCCAAGCTCGTGATGAGCAGTTCTTC | CASSQARDEQFF
TRBD1 | - | TRBJ2-2 | TRBV7-2 | TGTGCCAGCAGCTTAGGTGGAGGACAGGGTAAAACCGGGGAGCTGTTTTTT | CASSLGGGQGKTGELFF
TRBD1 | once | TRBJ2-7 | TRBV3-1/TRBV3-2 | TGTGCCAGCAGCCAAGATCTTCGGACAGGGAACCCCTACGAGCAGTACTTC | CASSQDLRTGNPYEQYF
TRBD2 | - | TRBJ2-1 | TRBV11-3 | TGTGCCAGCAGCTCAGGAGCGGGGGACCACAATGAGCAGTTCTTC | CASSSGAGDHNEQFF
TRBD1 | few | TRBJ2-1 | TRBV30 | TGTGCCTGGAGTATCCCGACAGGGGGCTTCTACAATGAGCAGTTCTTC | CAWSIPTGGFYNEQFF
TRBD2 | - | TRBJ2-1 | TRBV13 | TGTGCCAGCAGCGCACTAGCGGGGGGTAGGAATGAGCAGTTCTTC | CASSALAGGRNEQFF
TRBD1 | - | TRBJ1-2 | TRBV19 | TGTGCCAGTAGCGTAATGGGACAGGGAACCTATGGCTACACCTTC | CASSVMGQGTYGYTF
- | - | TRBJ1-3 | TRBV30 | TGTGCCTGGAGGACAGACACCACGGGCGGAAACACCATATATTTT | CAWRTDTTGGNTIYF